This T cell receptor (beta chain) derives from a study of blood T cell repertoires in COVID-19. Looking at the study overall: The study drew acute and convalescent COVID-19 samples from the United States, Italy and Spain. The analysed material was cDNA or gDNA that came from T cells, B-cell-depleted T cells, or PBMCs.

The CDR3 covers 15 residues. V gave up 6 bases and J gave up 4 bases; unmatched junction bases: 8. The V gene's germline CDR1 is KGHSH and CDR2 LQKENI. Original processing notes: Researchers report that nucleated cell counts were estimated from reference gene primer amplification. Sequencing used immunoSEQ multiplex PCR; TCRdb keeps in-frame clones, though not all of them. V and J calls and clone size are those listed in that table; D and trimming were worked out from the DNA. The sample has about 130,000 clones, over 75% seen once; the top ten hold over 25%. Sequenced input: peripheral blood. The receptor was derived from an elderly woman with acute or convalescent COVID-19. The chain couples TRBV18 to TRBJ2-1; 8 positions agree with TRBD1. The CDR3 region has the DNA TGTGCCAGCTCCCTCGGGACAGGCCTATACAATGAGCAGTTCTTC. Its protein product is CASSLGTGLYNEQFF.